This is a list of T cell receptor beta chains from one sample in a study of blood T cell repertoires in COVID-19. Some clones are missing from TCRdb's copy, which holds only in-frame ones; the method was immunoSEQ multiplex PCR. The sample includes under 250,000 clones, roughly nine tenths of them seen just once. Specimen: peripheral blood. These receptors were taken from a man younger than 30 with active or convalescent COVID-19. The conserved cysteine and the conserved F or W are not part of the CDR3 here. The size entry is marked missing in some rows and otherwise reads once, few, many or a size class.

>NA|TRBV7-7|TRBJ2-1
ASSSGAGAYNEQF
>NA|TRBV23-1|TRBJ1-4
ASSQSGTRVSKLF
>NA|TRBV4-2|TRBJ2-1
ASSPSAGFGNEQF
>NA|TRBV6-2/TRBV6-3|TRBJ1-6
ASSYRGSYNSPLH
>NA|TRBV7-2|TRBJ1-2
ASSSNQDSLYGYT
>few|TRBV5-4|TRBJ1-2
ASSPTTEGSYGYT
>NA|TRBV12-5|TRBJ1-3
ASGLALTGENANGNTIY
>NA|TRBV5-4|TRBJ1-4
ASSLRQGSNEKLF
>NA|TRBV6-5|TRBJ1-1
ASSFDFRGNTEAF
>NA|TRBV28|TRBJ2-3
ASWGEGDADTQY
>NA|TRBV5-1|TRBJ2-5
ASSSSPREYETQY
>NA|TRBV5-1|TRBJ1-1
ASRLTGYTEAF
>NA|TRBV6-2/TRBV6-3|TRBJ2-1
ASSYFGTSYEQF
>NA|TRBV7-9|TRBJ1-1
ASIPPEAGRDTEAF
>NA|TRBV9|TRBJ1-1
ASSVSGGEAF
>NA|TRBV5-1|TRBJ2-7
ASGSGTGLTYEQY
>NA|TRBV7-9|TRBJ2-7
ASSTTQGMSEQY
>once|TRBV7-9|TRBJ2-2
ASSSPGLSTGELF
>NA|TRBV6-5|TRBJ1-2
ATFRGTRSNGYT
>NA|TRBV29-1|TRBJ2-5
SAWTGVGETQY